This TCR beta chain was sequenced for a study of blood T cell repertoires in COVID-19. Per germline, CDR1 SGHRS and CDR2 YFSETQ. V shed 0 bases and J shed 8 bases, with 9 bases lying between them. The CDR3 is made up of 14 amino acids. Per the original methods: Using reference gene primer amplification, nucleated cell counts were estimated. Some clones are missing from TCRdb's copy, which holds only in-frame ones; the method was immunoSEQ multiplex PCR. The DNA gave D and trimming, while V, J and clone size come from that table. The sample carries about 110,000 clones, over 75% recorded once. The rearrangement joins TRBV5-1 to TRBJ1-6; possible D gene TRBD1, 5 bases. The receptor was isolated from a woman older than 75 with active or convalescent COVID-19. Input material: peripheral blood. The CDR3 bases are TGCGCCAGCAGCTTGGGGCAGGGTGATTCACCCCTCCACTTT. It translates to CASSLGQGDSPLHF.